These 17 T cell receptor beta chains share one sample of origin, sequenced in a study of cytomegalovirus exposure and HLA in healthy donors. The PCR contained 60 Vbeta and 13 Jbeta primers. TCRdb's table, derived via immunoSEQ multiplex PCR, lists solely in-frame clones and lacks some. The table includes about 130,000 clones, approximately 80% detected once. Sequencing was done on a sample of PBMCs. All receptors derive from a woman aged 40 to 50 in good health and CMV-seronegative.

Only a few counts were recorded for this clone. V is TRBV7-2 and J is TRBJ1-1; maybe TRBD1 (6 bases). The V gene lost 1 base and the J gene lost 2 bases, with 8 bases spanning the gap. The CDR3 is 14 residues long. Germline CDR1 SGHTA, CDR2 FQGNSA. DNA for the CDR3: TGTGCCAGCAGCTTAGGGACAGCTAACACTGAAGCTTTCTTT. Amino acid sequence: CASSLGTANTEAFF.

The chain has TRBV5-1 and TRBJ2-7; 9 positions agree with TRBD1. The CDR3 runs 16 residues. V lost 3 bases and J lost 2; bases outside the gene matches: 9. Germline V CDR1 and CDR2: SGHRS, YFSETQ. CDR3 loop: CASSSITGGRPYEQYF. The CDR3 nucleotides are TGCGCCAGCAGCTCAATAACAGGGGGCAGACCCTACGAGCAGTACTTC.

The J gene is TRBJ2-3, the V gene TRBV13; 8 positions agree with TRBD1. Germline CDR1 and CDR2: PRHDT and FYEKMQ (reference sequence). V lost 5 bases and J lost 4; bases outside the gene matches: 14. This CDR3 region has 17 residues. The CDR3 bases are TGTGCCAGCAGCCCAAAGTCAGGACAGGGTTTCTCAGATACGCAGTATTTT. It specifies CASSPKSGQGFSDTQYF.

This clone occurred a few times. The genes are TRBV29-1 and TRBJ1-1, with D maybe TRBD1 (5 bases). The CDR3 extends over 11 amino acids. Germline CDR1 is SQVTM and CDR2 is ANQGSEA. Trimming shortened V by 7 bases and J by 4 bases, and 10 bases separated the two germline ends. The chain's CDR3 is CSARVVTEAFF. CDR3 nucleotides: TGCAGCGCCAGGGTGGTCACTGAAGCTTTCTTT.

V usage is TRBV11-2 and J usage is TRBJ1-3; possible D gene TRBD1, 5 bases. Trimming removed 4 bases at V and 0 bases at J, with 7 bases between. There are 14 residues in the CDR3. The germline gives CDR1 SGHAT, CDR2 FQNNGV. The CDR3 reads CASSSRASGNTIYF. In DNA, the CDR3 is TGTGCCAGCAGCTCCAGGGCCTCTGGAAACACCATATATTTT.

The V and J genes are TRBV5-6 and TRBJ1-4, with D unresolved. The CDR3 is 15 residues long. CDR1 SGHDT and CDR2 YYEEEE come from the germline V gene. Deletions cut 4 bases from V and 2 bases from J, with 12 bases between. This CDR3 reads CASSPLRRTNEKLFF. For the CDR3, the DNA is TGTGCCAGCAGCCCTCTGCGGAGGACTAATGAAAAACTGTTTTTT.

The chain is built from TRBV18 and TRBJ2-5; 7 nucleotides agree with TRBD2. This CDR3 comprises 16 residues. The V segment lost 0 bases and the J segment 4 bases; nucleotides outside the gene matches: 8. Per the germline V gene, CDR1 is KGHSH and CDR2 is LQKENI. CDR3 sequence (DNA): TGTGCCAGCTCACCACCATACGGGGAGGGCTTAGAGACCCAGTACTTC. Its translation is CASSPPYGEGLETQYF.

The rearrangement joins TRBV19 to TRBJ2-1; 14 bases match TRBD2. Losses at the gene ends were 10 bases for V and 5 bases for J; bases not matched to a gene: 13. This CDR3 has 17 amino acids. Germline V gene sequence: CDR1 LNHDA, CDR2 SQIVND (reference sequence). The CDR3 here is CATYSGLAGGLHNEQFF. CDR3 coding DNA: TGTGCCACCTACTCTGGACTAGCGGGAGGACTTCACAATGAGCAGTTCTTC.

This clone was picked up a small number of times. The rearrangement joins TRBV6-5 to TRBJ2-7; 7 nucleotides agree with TRBD2. Germline V lookup: CDR1 MNHEY, CDR2 SVGAGI. After removal of 4 bases from V and 5 bases from J, the junction contained 8 bases not matched to a gene. The CDR3 covers 14 residues. The CDR3 loop reads CASSSPGRDHEQYF. DNA of the CDR3: TGTGCCAGCAGTTCCCCGGGGAGGGACCACGAGCAGTACTTC.

V is TRBV13 and J is TRBJ2-1; D may be TRBD1 (6 bases). The CDR3 covers 16 residues. Trimming removed 4 bases at V and 2 bases at J, with 15 bases between. In germline, CDR1 is PRHDT, CDR2 FYEKMQ (reference sequence). The CDR3 protein is CASSSRGGSPYNEQFF. The CDR3 DNA reads TGTGCCAGCAGCTCCCGTGGGGGCTCCCCCTACAATGAGCAGTTCTTC.

The J gene is TRBJ2-7, the V gene TRBV4-3; D gene unclear. Germline CDR1 and CDR2: LGHNA and YSLEER. The CDR3 is made up of 15 amino acids. The ends were cut back, 1 base at V and 6 bases at J, with 16 bases in the middle. The CDR3, as DNA: TGCGCCAGCAGCCAAGGGCCCTCCTCTTCCACCGAGCAGTACTTC. Translating it yields CASSQGPSSSTEQYF.

The J gene is TRBJ1-2, the V gene TRBV6-1; D gene unclear. This CDR3 spans 13 amino acids. Germline CDR1 and CDR2: MNHNS and SASEGT. The germline V and J ends were trimmed by 7 bases and 8 bases, with 17 bases remaining between them. The CDR3 DNA reads TGTGCCAGCATGGTTTACTCGGGAAACGGCTACACCTTC. This sequence encodes CASMVYSGNGYTF.

The chain carries TRBV29-1 and TRBJ2-7; 14 positions agree with TRBD2. CDR1 and CDR2 (germline): SQVTM, ANQGSEA. CDR3 length equals 13 residues. The trim removed 6 bases at V and 7 bases at J, leaving 5 bases unmatched. CDR3 in DNA: TGCAGCGTCGAGACTAGCGGGAGGGCTGAGCAGTACTTC. It encodes CSVETSGRAEQYF.

The J gene is TRBJ2-1, the V gene TRBV5-4, with TRBD2 matching over 9 bases. This CDR3 has 13 residues. After removal of 7 bases from V and 6 bases from J, the junction contained 5 bases not matched to a gene. Germline CDR1 is SGHNT and CDR2 is YYREEE (reference sequence). In DNA, the CDR3 is TGTGCCAGCCGGGGCGGGGGGGCCAATGAGCAGTTCTTC. Amino acids: CASRGGGANEQFF.

The chain recombines TRBV5-1 with TRBJ1-2; a possible D gene is TRBD1 (6 bases). This CDR3 has 13 amino acids. Per germline, CDR1 SGHRS and CDR2 YFSETQ. Trimming shortened V by 1 base and J by 6 bases, and 10 bases separated the two germline ends. The CDR3 region has the DNA TGCGCCAGCAGCTTGACAGGGAGAGATGGCTACACCTTC. Its protein is CASSLTGRDGYTF.

Many counts were recorded for this clone. The chain links TRBV5-1 to TRBJ1-1; possible D gene TRBD1, 6 bases. Germline V gives CDR1 SGHRS, CDR2 YFSETQ. This CDR3 is 15 amino acids long. Trimming removed 4 bases at V and 1 base at J, with 14 bases between. CDR3 sequence reads: CASSPDGQPNTEAFF. CDR3 coding DNA: TGCGCCAGCAGCCCCGATGGACAGCCGAACACTGAAGCTTTCTTT.

V gene TRBV28 combines with J gene TRBJ1-2, with D possibly being TRBD1 (6 bases). The length of the CDR3 is 14 residues. The germline V gene encodes CDR1 MDHEN and CDR2 SYDVKM. The V end was cut by 3 bases, the J end by 2 bases, with 10 bases between. CDR3 in DNA: TGTGCCAGCAGTTTGTTGACAGGCAACTATGGCTACACCTTC. Translated, it gives CASSLLTGNYGYTF.